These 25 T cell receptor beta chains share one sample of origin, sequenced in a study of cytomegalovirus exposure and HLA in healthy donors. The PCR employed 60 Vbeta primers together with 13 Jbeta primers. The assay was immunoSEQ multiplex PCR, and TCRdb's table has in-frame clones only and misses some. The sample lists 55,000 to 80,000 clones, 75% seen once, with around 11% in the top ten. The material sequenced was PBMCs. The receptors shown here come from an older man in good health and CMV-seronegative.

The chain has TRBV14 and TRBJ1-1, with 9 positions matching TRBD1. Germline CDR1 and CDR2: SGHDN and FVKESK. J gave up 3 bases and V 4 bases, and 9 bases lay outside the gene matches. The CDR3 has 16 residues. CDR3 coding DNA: TGTGCCAGCAGCCTCCACAGGGGGCAAGGATACACTGAAGCTTTCTTT. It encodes CASSLHRGQGYTEAFF. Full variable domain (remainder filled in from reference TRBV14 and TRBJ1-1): EAGVTQFPSHSVIEKGQTVTLRCDPISGHDNLYWYRRVMGKEIKFLLHFVKESKQDESGMPNNRFLAERTGGTYSTLKVQPAELEDSGVYFCASSLHRGQGYTEAFFGQGTRLTVV.

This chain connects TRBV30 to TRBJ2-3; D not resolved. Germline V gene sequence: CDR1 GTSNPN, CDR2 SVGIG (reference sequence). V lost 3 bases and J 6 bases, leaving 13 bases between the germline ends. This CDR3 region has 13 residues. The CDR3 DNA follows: TGTGCCTGGAGCCCCGGAGCTGTGGATACGCAGTATTTT. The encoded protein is CAWSPGAVDTQYF.

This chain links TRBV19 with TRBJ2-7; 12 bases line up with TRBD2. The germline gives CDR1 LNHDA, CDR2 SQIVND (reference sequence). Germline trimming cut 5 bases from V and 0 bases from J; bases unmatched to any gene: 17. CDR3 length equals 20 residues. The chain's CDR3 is CASSPTSGGPKGASSYEQYF. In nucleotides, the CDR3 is TGTGCCAGTAGTCCGACTAGCGGGGGCCCGAAGGGGGCGAGCTCCTACGAGCAGTACTTC.

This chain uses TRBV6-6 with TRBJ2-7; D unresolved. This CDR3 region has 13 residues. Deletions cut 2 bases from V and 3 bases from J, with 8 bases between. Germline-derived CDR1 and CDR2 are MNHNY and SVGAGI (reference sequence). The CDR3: CASSYGVLYEQYF. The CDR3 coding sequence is TGTGCCAGCAGTTACGGAGTACTCTACGAGCAGTACTTC.

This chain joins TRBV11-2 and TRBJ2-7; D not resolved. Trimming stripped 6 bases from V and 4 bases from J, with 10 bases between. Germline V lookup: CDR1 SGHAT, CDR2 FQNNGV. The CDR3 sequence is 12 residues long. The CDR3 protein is CASSSVRYEQYF. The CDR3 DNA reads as TGTGCCAGCAGTTCCGTACGGTACGAGCAGTACTTC.

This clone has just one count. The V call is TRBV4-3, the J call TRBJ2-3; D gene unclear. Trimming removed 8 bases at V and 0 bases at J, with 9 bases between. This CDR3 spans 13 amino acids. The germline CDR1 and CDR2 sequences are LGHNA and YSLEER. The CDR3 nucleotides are TGCGCCAGCGGTGTGACTAGCACAGATACGCAGTATTTT. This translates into CASGVTSTDTQYF.

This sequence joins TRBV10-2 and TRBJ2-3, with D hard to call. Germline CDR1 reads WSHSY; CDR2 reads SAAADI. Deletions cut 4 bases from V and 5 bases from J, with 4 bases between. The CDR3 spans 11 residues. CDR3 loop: CASSVVDTQYF. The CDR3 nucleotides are TGCGCCAGCAGTGTCGTAGATACGCAGTATTTT.

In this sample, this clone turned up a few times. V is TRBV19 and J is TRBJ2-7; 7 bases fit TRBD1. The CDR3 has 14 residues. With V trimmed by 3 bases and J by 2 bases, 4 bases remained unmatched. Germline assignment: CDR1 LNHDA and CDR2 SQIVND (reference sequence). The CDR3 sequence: CASSMGTATYEQYF. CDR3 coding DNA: TGTGCCAGTAGTATGGGGACAGCTACCTACGAGCAGTACTTC.

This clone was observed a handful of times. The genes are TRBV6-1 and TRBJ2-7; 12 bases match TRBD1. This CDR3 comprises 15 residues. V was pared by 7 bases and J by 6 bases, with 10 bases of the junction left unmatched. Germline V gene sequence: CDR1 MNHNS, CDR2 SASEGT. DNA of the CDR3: TGTGCCAGCAACTCCCTAGGGACAGGGGGCCGCGAGCAGTACTTC. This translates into CASNSLGTGGREQYF.

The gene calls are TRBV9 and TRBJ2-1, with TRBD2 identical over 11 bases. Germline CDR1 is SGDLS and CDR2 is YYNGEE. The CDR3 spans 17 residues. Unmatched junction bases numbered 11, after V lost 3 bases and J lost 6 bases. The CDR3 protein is CASSATLAGVESNEQFF. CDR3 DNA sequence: TGTGCCAGCAGCGCCACACTAGCGGGAGTTGAGAGCAATGAGCAGTTCTTC.

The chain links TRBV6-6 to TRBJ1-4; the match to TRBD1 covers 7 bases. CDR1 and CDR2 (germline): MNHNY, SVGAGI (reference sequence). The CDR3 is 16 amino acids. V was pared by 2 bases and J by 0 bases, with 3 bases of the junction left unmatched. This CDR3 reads CASSYVTGATNEKLFF. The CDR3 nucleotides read TGTGCCAGCAGTTACGTAACAGGGGCAACTAATGAAAAACTGTTTTTT.

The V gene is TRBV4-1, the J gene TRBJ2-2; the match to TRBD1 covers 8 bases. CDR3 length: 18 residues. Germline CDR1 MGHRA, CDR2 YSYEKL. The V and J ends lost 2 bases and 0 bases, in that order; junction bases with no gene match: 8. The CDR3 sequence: CASSQRGQGKSNTGELFF. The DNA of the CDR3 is TGCGCCAGCAGCCAACGAGGACAGGGAAAATCGAACACCGGGGAGCTGTTTTTT.

The CDR3 loop reads CASSLLGGGTQETQYF. Written as DNA, the CDR3 is TGTGCCAGCAGCTTACTAGGTGGAGGGACCCAAGAGACCCAGTACTTC. The chain recombines TRBV7-6 with TRBJ2-5, with a weak D call TRBD2 (6 bases). CDR3 length: 16 amino acids. The germline V gene encodes CDR1 SGHVS and CDR2 FNYEAQ. V lost 2 bases to trimming and J lost 1 base, with 14 bases between them.

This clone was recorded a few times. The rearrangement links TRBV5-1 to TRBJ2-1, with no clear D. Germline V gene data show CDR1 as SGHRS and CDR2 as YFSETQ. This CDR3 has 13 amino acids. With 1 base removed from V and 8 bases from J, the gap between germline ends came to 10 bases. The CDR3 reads CASSLPTVDEQFF. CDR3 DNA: TGCGCCAGCAGCTTGCCCACGGTCGATGAGCAGTTCTTC.

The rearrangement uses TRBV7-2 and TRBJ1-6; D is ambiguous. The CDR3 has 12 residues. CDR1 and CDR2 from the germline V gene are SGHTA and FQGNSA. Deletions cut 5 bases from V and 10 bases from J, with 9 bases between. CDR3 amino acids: CASSLSGSPLHF. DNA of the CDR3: TGTGCCAGCAGCCTGTCGGGGTCACCCCTCCACTTT.

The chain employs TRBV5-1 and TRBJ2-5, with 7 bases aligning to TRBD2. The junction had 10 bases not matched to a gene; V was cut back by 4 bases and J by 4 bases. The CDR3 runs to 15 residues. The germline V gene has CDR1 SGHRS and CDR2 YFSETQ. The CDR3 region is CASSPTSGGLETQYF. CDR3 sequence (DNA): TGCGCCAGCAGCCCGACCTCGGGGGGTTTAGAGACCCAGTACTTC.

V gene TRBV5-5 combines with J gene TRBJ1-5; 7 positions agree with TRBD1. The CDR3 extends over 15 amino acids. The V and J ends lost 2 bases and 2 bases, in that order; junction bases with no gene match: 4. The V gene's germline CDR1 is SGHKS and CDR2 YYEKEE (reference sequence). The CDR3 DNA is TGTGCCAGCAGCTTTGCAGGGGGTCGCAATCAGCCCCAGCATTTT. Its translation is CASSFAGGRNQPQHF.

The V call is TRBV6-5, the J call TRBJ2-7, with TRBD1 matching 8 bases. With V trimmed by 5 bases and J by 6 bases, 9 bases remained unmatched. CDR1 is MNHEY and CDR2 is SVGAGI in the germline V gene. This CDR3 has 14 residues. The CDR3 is CASSRTDRESEQYF. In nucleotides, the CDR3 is TGTGCCAGCAGTAGGACGGACAGGGAGAGCGAGCAGTACTTC.

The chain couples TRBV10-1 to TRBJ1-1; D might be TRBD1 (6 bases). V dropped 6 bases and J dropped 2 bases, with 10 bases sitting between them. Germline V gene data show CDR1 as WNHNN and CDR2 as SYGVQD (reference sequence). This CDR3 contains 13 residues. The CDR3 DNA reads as TGCGCCAGCAGGCCGGACAGCAACACTGAAGCTTTCTTT. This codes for CASRPDSNTEAFF.

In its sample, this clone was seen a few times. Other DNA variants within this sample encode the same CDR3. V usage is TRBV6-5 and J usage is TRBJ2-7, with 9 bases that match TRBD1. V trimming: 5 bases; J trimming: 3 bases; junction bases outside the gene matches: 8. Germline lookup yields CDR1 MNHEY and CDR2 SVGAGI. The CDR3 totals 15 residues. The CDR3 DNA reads TGTGCCAGCAGTCTCCGGGACAGGGCGGGCTACGAGCAGTACTTC. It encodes CASSLRDRAGYEQYF.

This CDR3 is CASSLDIVSGNTIYF. CDR3 DNA sequence: TGTGCCAGCAGCTTAGACATCGTCTCTGGAAACACCATATATTTT. The chain recombines TRBV7-2 with TRBJ1-3; D not certain. The CDR3 extends over 15 amino acids. Germline loops: CDR1 SGHTA, CDR2 FQGNSA. The V end was cut by 1 base, the J end by 0 bases, with 7 bases between.

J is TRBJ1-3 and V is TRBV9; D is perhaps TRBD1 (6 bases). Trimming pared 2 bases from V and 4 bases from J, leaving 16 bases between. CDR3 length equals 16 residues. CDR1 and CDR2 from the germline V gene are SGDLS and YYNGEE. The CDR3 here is CASSVAGARGGNTIYF. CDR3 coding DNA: TGTGCCAGCAGCGTGGCAGGGGCAAGGGGCGGAAACACCATATATTTT.

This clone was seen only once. The CDR3 nucleotides read TGTGCCAGTAGTCCCGGGACTAGTCAGTATTTT. Translating gives CASSPGTSQYF. The chain is built from TRBV19 and TRBJ2-3; TRBD2 aligns across 8 bases. CDR1 is LNHDA, CDR2 SQIVND, per germline (reference sequence). This CDR3 has 11 residues. J gave up 12 bases and V 5 bases, and 4 bases lay outside the gene matches.

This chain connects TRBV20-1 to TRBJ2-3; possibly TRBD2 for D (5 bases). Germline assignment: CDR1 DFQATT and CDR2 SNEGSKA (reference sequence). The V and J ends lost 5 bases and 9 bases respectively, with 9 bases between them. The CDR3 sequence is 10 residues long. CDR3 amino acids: CSALDLTQYF. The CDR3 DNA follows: TGCAGTGCTCTGGACTTAACGCAGTATTTT.

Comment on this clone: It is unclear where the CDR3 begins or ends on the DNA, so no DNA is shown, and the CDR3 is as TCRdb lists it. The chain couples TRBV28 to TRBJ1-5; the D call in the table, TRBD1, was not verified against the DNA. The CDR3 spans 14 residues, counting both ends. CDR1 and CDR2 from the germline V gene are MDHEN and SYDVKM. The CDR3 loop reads CASSFGQGNQPQHF.